The 26 T cell receptor beta chains below were found in one sample sequenced in a study of tumor-infiltrating lymphocytes in primary liver carcinoma. Co-extracting RNA and DNA was done with 20-30 mg of unsorted bulk tissue as input. With around 500 ng total RNA as template and a constant-region primer, TCR beta cDNA was made. Libraries covering TCR beta were generated through three nested multiplex PCR rounds (using a slightly modified ARM-PCR). Primers for the first two PCR rounds were TRBV1-TRBV30 forward primers and a C-beta reverse primer (approximately 10 cycles per round). TCRdb analysed the multiplex PCR reads with MiXCR anew, one entry per CDR3 protein. The top ten clones hold around 9.1% of a sample with around 100,000 distinct CDR3 sequences, over 55% of them seen once. The sequencing input was liver tumor tissue from sampling region 5. Subset reported: tumor region T5, tumor centre. The source of these receptors is an older woman with primary liver carcinoma and hepatitis B virus infection.

The rearrangement joins TRBV12-5 to TRBJ2-3; D might be TRBD1 or TRBD2, each matching 5 bases. CDR3 length equals 14 residues. The V and J ends lost 2 bases and 14 bases respectively, with 20 bases between them. Germline V gene sequence: CDR1 LGHNT, CDR2 FRNRAP. The CDR3 sequence is CASGLLEARGSWYF. For the CDR3, the DNA is TGTGCTAGTGGTTTGTTAGAAGCGAGGGGCTCCTGGTATTTT. Using reference TRBV12-5 and TRBJ2-3 for the parts outside the CDR3, the full variable domain is DARVTQTPRHKVTEMGQEVTMRCQPILGHNTVFWYRQTMMQGLELLAYFRNRAPLDDSGMPKDRFSAEMPDATLATLKIQPSEPRDSAVYFCASGLLEARGSWYFGPGTRLTVL.

This chain joins TRBV6-5 and TRBJ2-7; D is uncertain. The V gene lost 6 bases and the J gene lost 6 bases, with 12 bases spanning the gap. The CDR3 totals 12 residues. The germline gives CDR1 MNHEY, CDR2 SVGAGI. CDR3 protein: CASRDPGCEQYF. In DNA form, the CDR3 reads TGTGCCAGCAGAGACCCAGGATGCGAGCAGTACTTC.

This chain links TRBV11-2 with TRBJ2-1; TRBD1 is a possible D gene (6 bases). The CDR3 sequence is 17 residues long. Looked up from germline, CDR1 is SGHAT and CDR2 is FQNNGV. Trimming removed 2 bases at V and 0 bases at J, with 14 bases between. CDR3 nucleotides: TGTGCCAGCAGCTTATTAGGGGGATCGAACTCCTACAATGAGCAGTTCTTC. Residues: CASSLLGGSNSYNEQFF. Combining the CDR3 with reference TRBV11-2 and TRBJ2-1 gives the whole variable domain EAGVAQSPRYKIIEKRQSVAFWCNPISGHATLYWYQQILGQGPKLLIQFQNNGVVDDSQLPKDRFSAERLKGVDSTLKIQPAKLEDSAVYLCASSLLGGSNSYNEQFFGPGTRLTVL.

About this clonotype: An end of the junction does not agree with germline; a read error may underlie this. J is TRBJ2-1 and V is TRBV9; D is perhaps TRBD2 (6 bases). Looked up from germline, CDR1 is SGDLS and CDR2 is YYNGEE. The CDR3 is made up of 14 amino acids. The CDR3 nucleotides read TGTGCTAGCAGCCCCCGTATGCTAGTGGGGGAGGAGTTCTTC. Translating it yields CASSPRMLVGEEFF. Supplemented by reference TRBV9 and TRBJ2-1, the full variable domain reads DSGVTQTPKHLITATGQRVTLRCSPRSGDLSVYWYQQSLDQGLQFLIQYYNGEERAKGNILERFSAQQFPDLHSELNLSSLELGDSALYFCASSPRMLVGEEFFGPGTRLTVL.

DNA of the CDR3: TGCAGCGTTGGGAGGGGGAGCTCCTACAATGAGCAGTTCTTC. Amino acids: CSVGRGSSYNEQFF. This chain connects TRBV29-1 to TRBJ2-1; tentatively, D is TRBD1 or TRBD2 (6 bases each). The CDR3 loop spans 14 amino acids. Between the trimmed V and J ends, which lost 4 bases and 0 bases, there was a span of 10 bases. The germline V gene encodes CDR1 SQVTM and CDR2 ANQGSEA.

This clonotype has a single count. One end of the junction varies from germline; a read error may be responsible. This chain uses TRBV29-1 with TRBJ2-5, with 11 bases fitting TRBD2. The germline CDR1 and CDR2 sequences are SQVTM and ANQGSEA. The CDR3 is 13 amino acids. The CDR3 is CTHSGRAEETRYF. CDR3 nucleotides: TGCACTCATAGCGGGAGGGCCGAGGAGACCCGGTACTTC.

This clonotype was observed many times. The chain employs TRBV5-1 and TRBJ1-2; 10 positions agree with TRBD1. There are 16 residues in the CDR3. Germline V CDR1 and CDR2: SGHRS, YFSETQ. The junction had 6 bases not matched to a gene; V was cut back by 2 bases and J by 2 bases. CDR3 sequence (DNA): TGCGCCAGCAGCTTTGGACAGGGGGGTAGAAACTATGGCTACACCTTC. It codes for CASSFGQGGRNYGYTF.

Concerning this clonotype: The conserved final phenylalanine or tryptophan is absent from the CDR3, which likely points to a read error. V usage is TRBV6-2 or TRBV6-3 and J usage is TRBJ2-7; no clear D. Germline loops: CDR1 MNHEY, CDR2 SVGEGT. This CDR3 has 15 residues. CDR3 DNA sequence: TGCGCCAGCACCTTTCGACATGGGCGAAACTACGAGCAGTACATC. Its translation: CASTFRHGRNYEQYI.

Turning to this clonotype: The conserved phenylalanine or tryptophan is not found at the CDR3 terminus, so this likely reflects a read error. It is unclear where the CDR3 begins or ends on the DNA, so no DNA is shown, and the CDR3 is as TCRdb lists it. The chain links TRBV6-1 to TRBJ2-7. The CDR3 contains 14 residues when both ends are counted. Germline V lookup: CDR1 MNHNS, CDR2 SASEGT. This chain's CDR3 is CASSSQLSSYEQCL.

The genes are TRBV6-1 and TRBJ2-7; D is unresolved. Trimming took 0 bases from V and 9 from J, leaving 15 bases between them. Germline CDR1 and CDR2: MNHNS and SASEGT. The CDR3 contains 14 residues. The CDR3 DNA reads as TGTGCCAGCAGTGAAGCTTTCGAAGGGTCCGTGCAGTACTTC. Amino acid sequence: CASSEAFEGSVQYF.

Details on this clonotype: The missing conserved phenylalanine or tryptophan at the end of this CDR3 makes a read error likely. This sequence joins TRBV6-2 or TRBV6-3 and TRBJ2-7; 7 nucleotides match TRBD1. The CDR3 extends over 17 amino acids. In germline, CDR1 is MNHEY, CDR2 SVGEGT. The CDR3 sequence is CASSHSNARGNTYEQYI. The CDR3 region has the DNA TGTGCCAGCAGTCACTCGAACGCCAGGGGGAACACGTACGAGCAGTACATC.

This clonotype was counted at least ten times. V gene TRBV28 combines with J gene TRBJ2-2, with 8 positions matching TRBD1. The V and J ends lost 6 bases and 6 bases, in that order; junction bases with no gene match: 3. From germline, CDR1 is MDHEN and CDR2 SYDVKM. This CDR3 region has 13 residues. The CDR3 spells CASRLQGAGELFF. The CDR3 DNA sequence: TGTGCCAGCAGGCTACAGGGGGCCGGGGAGCTGTTTTTT.

In the case of this clonotype: With a much larger clone just one base away, this may be a read error. The V gene is TRBV7-9, the J gene TRBJ1-1, with unresolved D. Germline V gene sequence: CDR1 SEHNR, CDR2 FQNEAQ (reference sequence). This CDR3 spans 14 amino acids. The CDR3 spells CASSKDLVDTEAIF. CDR3 coding DNA: TGTGCCAGCAGCAAAGACCTCGTTGACACTGAAGCTATCTTT. Supplemented by reference TRBV7-9 and TRBJ1-1, the full variable domain reads DTGVSQNPRHKITKRGQNVTFRCDPISEHNRLYWYRQTLGQGPEFLTYFQNEAQLEKSRLLSDRFSAERPKGSFSTLEIQRTEQGDSAMYLCASSKDLVDTEAIFGQGTRLTVV.

With respect to this clonotype: A clone one base away is much larger, so this may be a read error. This sequence joins TRBV6-5 and TRBJ2-2, with D unresolved. CDR3 length equals 15 residues. Germline CDR1 MNHEY, CDR2 SVGAGI. The CDR3 loop is CGTREGGSNTGELFF. CDR3 bases: TGTGGCACCCGTGAAGGCGGCTCGAACACCGGGGAGCTGTTTTTT.

In regard to this clonotype: The junction shows a germline mismatch at one end, possibly a read error. The V gene is TRBV11-3, the J gene TRBJ2-7; 7 positions match TRBD1. Per the germline V gene, CDR1 is SGHNT and CDR2 is YENEEA. This CDR3 is 15 amino acids long. The CDR3 protein is CANSPGAGGNYEQYF. CDR3 nucleotides: TGTGCCAACAGCCCCGGGGCAGGGGGTAACTACGAGCAGTACTTC.

A word on this clonotype: Mismatch with germline at one junction end may stem from a read error. The rearrangement uses TRBV11-2 and TRBJ2-7, with D perhaps TRBD1 (5 bases). Germline CDR1 is SGHAT and CDR2 is FQNNGV. The CDR3 extends over 15 amino acids. DNA for the CDR3: TGTGCCATCAGCTTTAATAGGGGAACCTCATACGAGCAGTACTTC. This encodes CAISFNRGTSYEQYF. Using reference TRBV11-2 and TRBJ2-7 for the parts outside the CDR3, the full variable domain is EAGVAQSPRYKIIEKRQSVAFWCNPISGHATLYWYQQILGQGPKLLIQFQNNGVVDDSQLPKDRFSAERLKGVDSTLKIQPAKLEDSAVYLCAISFNRGTSYEQYFGPGTRLTVT.

About this clonotype: A much larger clone lies a single base off, so this may be a read error. V usage is TRBV5-4 and J usage is TRBJ2-5; D tentatively fits TRBD1 or TRBD2 (5 bases each). This CDR3 is 15 amino acids long. V dropped 6 bases and J dropped 7 bases, with 22 bases sitting between them. The germline V gene has CDR1 SGHNT and CDR2 YYREEE (reference sequence). The CDR3 DNA sequence: TGTGCCAGCAACTCAGGACGAGGGAACCAGGGGACCCAGTACTTC. It is translated as CASNSGRGNQGTQYF. The whole variable domain, filled in from reference TRBV5-4 and TRBJ2-5, reads ETGVTQSPTHLIKTRGQQVTLRCSSQSGHNTVSWYQQALGQGPQFIFQYYREEENGRGNFPPRFSGLQFPNYSSELNVNALELDDSALYLCASNSGRGNQGTQYFGPGTRLLVL.

Notes on this clonotype: Lacking the conserved final phenylalanine or tryptophan, this CDR3 likely reflects a read error. The V gene is TRBV28, the J gene TRBJ2-5; D is undetermined. The CDR3 totals 18 residues. Trimming took off 4 bases at V and 5 bases at J, with 26 bases between the two ends. Germline-derived CDR1 and CDR2 are MDHEN and SYDVKM. Here the CDR3 DNA reads TGTGCCAGCAGTTCAGGCAAGCGCATCACCTGTCGAACGGAGACCCAGTACTCC. Translated, it gives CASSSGKRITCRTETQYS.

This clonotype appeared many times. Since no conserved phenylalanine or tryptophan closes the CDR3, a read error is the likely cause. J is TRBJ2-2 and V is TRBV6-6; D gene unclear. The ends were cut back, 6 bases at V and 0 bases at J, with 5 bases in the middle. Germline lookup yields CDR1 MNHNY and CDR2 SVGAGI (reference sequence). The CDR3 has 13 residues. CDR3 loop: CASRSSNTGELFL. Here the CDR3 DNA reads TGTGCCAGCAGGTCCTCGAACACCGGGGAGCTGTTTCTT.

This clonotype was seen a handful of times. The germline gene is not matched at one end of the junction; a read error may be the cause. This rearrangement joins TRBV11-2 to TRBJ2-1; D possibly corresponds to TRBD2 (5 bases). The germline V gene has CDR1 SGHAT and CDR2 FQNNGV. CDR3 length: 14 amino acids. CDR3 bases: TGTGCCAGCAGCTTAGGGTTAGCGTTTAATGATCAGTTCTTC. Its protein is CASSLGLAFNDQFF.

This chain uses TRBV29-1 with TRBJ1-5; no firm D call. The germline V gene has CDR1 SQVTM and CDR2 ANQGSEA. The CDR3 spans 13 residues. V was pared by 6 bases and J by 1 base, with 10 bases between. This chain's CDR3 is CSVGDNSNQPQHF. CDR3 DNA sequence: TGCAGCGTCGGAGATAACAGCAATCAGCCCCAGCATTTT.

This clonotype was observed many times. This chain links TRBV4-1 with TRBJ2-2, with D tentatively TRBD1 (5 bases). CDR1 MGHRA and CDR2 YSYEKL come from the germline V gene. The CDR3 covers 16 residues. V was clipped by 4 bases and J by 1 base, with 13 bases between them. CDR3 nucleotide sequence: TGCGCCAGCAGCCGGTTGTCGCAGGGGAACACCGGGGAGCTGTTTTTT. This sequence encodes CASSRLSQGNTGELFF.

Comments on this clonotype: Since the CDR3 does not end with the conserved phenylalanine or tryptophan, this likely comes from a read error. No DNA is shown, since the ends of the CDR3 on it are uncertain; the CDR3 is the one TCRdb lists. This CDR3 reads CVSSLESKNIKYL. The V and J genes are TRBV11-2 and TRBJ2-4; the D call of TRBD2 is as the table states it, not checked on the DNA. Germline CDR1 and CDR2: SGHAT and FQNNGV. The CDR3 is 13 residues long, ends included.

This clonotype was found a few times. A much larger clone differs from this one at a single base, so this may be a read error. The chain combines TRBV6-5 with TRBJ2-1, with D possibly being TRBD2 (6 bases). The CDR3 contains 16 residues. Germline CDR1 and CDR2: MNHEY and SVGAGI. Trimming pared 4 bases from V and 2 bases from J, leaving 15 bases between. DNA for the CDR3: TGTGCCAGCAGTTTCCGACTAGGGAGCCCCTACAATGAGCAGTTCTTC. The encoded protein is CASSFRLGSPYNEQFF.

Turning to this clonotype: In this CDR3 the conserved last residue, phenylalanine or tryptophan, is missing, so a read error is likely. This chain joins TRBV5-1 and TRBJ1-6; perhaps TRBD1 as D (6 bases). CDR1 is SGHRS and CDR2 is YFSETQ in the germline V gene. Between the trimmed V and J ends, which lost 7 bases and 9 bases, there was a span of 14 bases. The CDR3 runs 13 residues. The CDR3 DNA follows: TGCGCCAGCGCCCAGGGGACACGTTCACCCCTCCACTTA. It encodes CASAQGTRSPLHL.

Comments on this clonotype: This may arise from a read error, as a much more abundant clone is one base away. The gene calls are TRBV5-1 and TRBJ2-5; 7 bases map to TRBD2. The germline CDR1 and CDR2 sequences are SGHRS and YFSETQ. The junction had 13 bases not matched to a gene; V was cut back by 0 bases and J by 2 bases. CDR3 length equals 18 residues. The CDR3 is CASSLEGTRGSGQETQYF. CDR3 in DNA: TGCGCCAGCAGCTTGGAGGGGACTCGCGGGAGCGGGCAAGAGACCCAGTACTTC.